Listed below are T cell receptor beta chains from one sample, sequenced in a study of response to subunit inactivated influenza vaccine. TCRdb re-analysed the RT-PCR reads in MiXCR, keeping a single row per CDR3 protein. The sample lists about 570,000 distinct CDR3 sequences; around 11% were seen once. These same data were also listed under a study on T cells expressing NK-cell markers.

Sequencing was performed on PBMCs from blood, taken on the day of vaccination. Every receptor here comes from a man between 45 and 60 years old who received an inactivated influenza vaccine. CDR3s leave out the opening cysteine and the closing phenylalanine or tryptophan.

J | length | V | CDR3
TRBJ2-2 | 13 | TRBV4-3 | ASSQGTGGTGELF
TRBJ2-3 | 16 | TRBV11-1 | ASSWGAGLRESTDTQY
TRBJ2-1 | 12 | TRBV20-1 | SAREWGTNNEQF
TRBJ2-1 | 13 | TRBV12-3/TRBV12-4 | ASSFWDRGHNEQF
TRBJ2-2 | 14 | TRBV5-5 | ASSLAAGGFVGELF
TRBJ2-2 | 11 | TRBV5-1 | ASSWGDTGELF
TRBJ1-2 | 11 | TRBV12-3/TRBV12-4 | ASSLDKNYGYT
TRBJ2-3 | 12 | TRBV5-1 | ASSLETAKDTQY
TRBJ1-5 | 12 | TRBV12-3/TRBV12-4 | ASSQTGNSQPQH
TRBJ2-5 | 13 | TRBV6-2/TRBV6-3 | ASSFPWTGKETQY
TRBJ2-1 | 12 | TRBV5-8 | ASSQPGQGSRQF
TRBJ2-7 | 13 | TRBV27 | ASSAPGRQGYEQY
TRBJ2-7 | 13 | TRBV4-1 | ASSLLQGLGGEQY
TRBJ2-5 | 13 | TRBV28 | ASSLGGQGGETQY
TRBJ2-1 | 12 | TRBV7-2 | ASSSSGSFNEQF
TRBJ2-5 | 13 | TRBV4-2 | ASSQVTPGLETQY
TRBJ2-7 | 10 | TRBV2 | ASNRGIGEQY
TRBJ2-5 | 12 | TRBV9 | ASSVDLEGETQY
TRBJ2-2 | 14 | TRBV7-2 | ASSLVADTRYGELF
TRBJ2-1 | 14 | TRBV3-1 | ASSQAGTSGSQEQF
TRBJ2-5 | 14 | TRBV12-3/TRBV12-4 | ASRLPGTESQETQY
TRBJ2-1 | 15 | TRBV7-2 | ASSVSGGAPPYNEQF
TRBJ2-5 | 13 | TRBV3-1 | ASSLAEGIKETQY
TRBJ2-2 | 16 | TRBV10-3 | AILRGLAGGRNTGELF
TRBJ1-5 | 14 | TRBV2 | ASSDTWDRGTQPQH
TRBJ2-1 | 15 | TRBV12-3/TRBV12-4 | ASSLALSREALNEQF
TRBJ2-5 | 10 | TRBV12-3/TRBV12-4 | ASRRNWETQY
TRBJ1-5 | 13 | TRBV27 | ASRQTGISNQPQH
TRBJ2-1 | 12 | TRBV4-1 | ASSLSSGGNEQF
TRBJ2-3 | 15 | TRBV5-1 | ASSPPWGSSPTDTQY
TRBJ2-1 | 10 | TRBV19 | ASTAWDNEQF
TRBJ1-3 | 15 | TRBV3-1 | ASSQSPPGRAGNTIY
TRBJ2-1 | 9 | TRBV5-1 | ATQRNGEQF
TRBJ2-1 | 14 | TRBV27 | ASSLQRTSGSDEQF